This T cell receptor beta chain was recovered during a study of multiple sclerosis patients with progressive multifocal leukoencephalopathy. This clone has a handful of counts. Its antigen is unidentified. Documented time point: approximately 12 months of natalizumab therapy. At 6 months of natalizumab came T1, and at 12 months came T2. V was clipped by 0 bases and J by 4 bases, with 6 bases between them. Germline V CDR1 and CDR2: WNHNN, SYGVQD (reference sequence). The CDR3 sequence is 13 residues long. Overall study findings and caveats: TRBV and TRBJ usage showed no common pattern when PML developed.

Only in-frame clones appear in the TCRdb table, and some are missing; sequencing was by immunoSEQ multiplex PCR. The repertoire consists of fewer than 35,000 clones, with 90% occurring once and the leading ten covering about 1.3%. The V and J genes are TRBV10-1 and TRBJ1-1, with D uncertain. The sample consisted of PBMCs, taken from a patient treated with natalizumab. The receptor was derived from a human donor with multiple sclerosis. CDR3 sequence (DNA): TGCGCCAGCAGTGAGTCGATTCTCACTGAAGCTTTCTTT. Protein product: CASSESILTEAFF.